This T cell receptor beta chain comes out of a study of cytomegalovirus exposure and HLA in healthy donors. Study-level findings and limits: Previously analyzed data showed that most TCR beta V segments were productive at a frequency of about 87% or about 30%.

The PCR ran on 60 Vbeta and 13 Jbeta primers. The table came from immunoSEQ multiplex PCR; TCRdb's copy has only in-frame clones and leaves some out. This table has about 200,000 clones, about 84% appearing once. About this clone: Its antigen remains unidentified.

The ends lost 4 bases at V and 7 bases at J; junction bases unmatched: 11. Germline V gives CDR1 SGHNT, CDR2 YYREEE (reference sequence). The CDR3 is made up of 14 amino acids. This sequence joins TRBV5-4 and TRBJ2-7; 7 bases align to TRBD1. This TCR was recovered from a woman aged 30 to 39 in good health and CMV-seropositive. Sequenced input: PBMCs. The CDR3 coding sequence is TGTGCCAGCAGCCCCCGACAGGGTCTGGGAGAGCAGTACTTC. It translates to CASSPRQGLGEQYF.